Each of the 22 T cell receptor beta chains below was sequenced from the same sample in a study of T cells in Graves' hyperthyroidism and ophthalmopathy. Researchers amplified the TCR beta CDR3 regions from RNA transcripts. Carried out on the TCR CDR3, a first-round RT-PCR used the HTBI primer set. TCRdb re-derived calls from the multiplex PCR reads in MiXCR, one entry per CDR3 protein. The sample yields 500,000 to 800,000 distinct CDR3 sequences, roughly 45% seen once. Source material: peripheral blood or thyroid tissue (not recorded which). Source of these receptors: an adult man with Graves' disease, either hyperthyroidism or ophthalmopathy (not recorded which).

The genes are TRBV24-1 and TRBJ1-1, with 9 bases aligning to TRBD1. Germline loops: CDR1 KGHDR, CDR2 SFDVKD. CDR3 length equals 15 residues. Trimming at V came to 4 bases and at J to 8 bases, leaving 10 bases not matched to a gene. The CDR3, as DNA: TGTGCCACCAGTGACTCACTGACAGGGGGGCTCGAAGCTTTCTTT. It translates to CATSDSLTGGLEAFF.

Comments on this clonotype: A much larger clonotype is one base distant, so this may be a read error. This chain connects TRBV7-2 to TRBJ1-1; D is uncertain. Trimming took off 5 bases at V and 1 base at J, with 14 bases between the two ends. CDR3 length: 15 amino acids. Germline V gives CDR1 SGHTA, CDR2 FQGNSA. CDR3 coding DNA: TGTGCCAGCAGCCTTAACTCATGGGGGAACACTGAAGCTTTCTTT. It is translated as CASSLNSWGNTEAFF.

The sample holds a few counts of this clonotype. The chain is built from TRBV24-1 and TRBJ1-5; 7 bases agree with TRBD1. The CDR3 consists of 16 residues. V lost 4 bases to trimming and J lost 7 bases; unmatched junction nucleotides: 12. Looked up from germline, CDR1 is KGHDR and CDR2 is SFDVKD. The CDR3 sequence: CATSERKRQGRQPQHF. The CDR3 bases are TGTGCCACCAGTGAAAGAAAAAGACAGGGCCGACAGCCCCAGCATTTT.

In its sample, this clonotype was seen a few times. The rearrangement joins TRBV7-8 to TRBJ1-3; TRBD1 is a possible D gene (5 bases). Germline V gene lookup returns CDR1 SGHVS and CDR2 FQNEAQ. The CDR3 extends over 16 amino acids. The V end lost 6 bases, the J end lost 1 base, and 16 bases lay between the germline ends. The CDR3 coding sequence is TGTGCCAGCAGATGGCAGGTCGGGGGGTCTGGAAACACCATATATTTT. Protein sequence: CASRWQVGGSGNTIYF.

The chain is built from TRBV10-3 and TRBJ1-3, with TRBD1 as a possible D gene (6 bases). The germline gives CDR1 ENHRY, CDR2 SYGVKD. V lost 4 bases to trimming and J lost 5 bases, with 12 bases between them. The CDR3 sequence is 14 residues long. The CDR3 spells CAISGAGARNTIYF. The CDR3, as DNA: TGTGCCATCAGTGGTGCGGGGGCCCGAAACACCATATATTTT.

This clonotype came up a few times. The V gene is TRBV5-4, the J gene TRBJ1-6; D unresolved. Trimming shortened V by 2 bases and J by 6 bases, and 6 bases separated the two germline ends. This CDR3 has 13 residues. Germline V lookup: CDR1 SGHNT, CDR2 YYREEE (reference sequence). The CDR3 sequence: CASSLQTNSPLHF. The CDR3 bases are TGTGCCAGCAGCTTACAGACTAATTCACCCCTCCACTTT.

The chain links TRBV25-1 to TRBJ1-2, with D possibly TRBD1 on 6 matching bases. The CDR3 runs to 13 residues. Germline CDR1 MGHDK, CDR2 SYGVNS. The DNA for the CDR3 is TGTGCTAGAGAGGGGGGGACGGGAACAGGCTACACCTTC. Translating it yields CAREGGTGTGYTF.

The V gene is TRBV2, the J gene TRBJ2-2, with 10 bases aligning to TRBD2. Looked up from germline, CDR1 is SNHLY and CDR2 is FYNNEI. The V gene end was trimmed by 4 bases and the J gene end by 5 bases; junction bases not matched to a gene: 4. CDR3 length equals 15 residues. The CDR3 sequence is CASSVLAGVTGELFF. CDR3 in DNA: TGTGCCAGCAGTGTGCTAGCGGGAGTGACCGGGGAGCTGTTTTTT.

The chain is built from TRBV5-1 and TRBJ1-6; D not certain. The CDR3 is 13 amino acids. The germline V gene has CDR1 SGHRS and CDR2 YFSETQ. The germline V and J ends were trimmed by 2 bases and 9 bases, with 9 bases remaining between them. The CDR3 protein is CASSFNPGSPLHF. CDR3 DNA sequence: TGCGCCAGCAGCTTTAACCCCGGTTCACCCCTCCACTTT.

The chain couples TRBV20-1 to TRBJ1-5; perhaps TRBD1 as D (6 bases). V was trimmed by 6 bases and J by 5 bases, leaving 17 bases between them. CDR3 size: 14 residues. Germline lookup yields CDR1 DFQATT and CDR2 SNEGSKA (reference sequence). The CDR3: CSALGRGAHQPQHF. Here the CDR3 DNA reads TGCAGTGCCCTCGGGAGGGGGGCCCATCAGCCCCAGCATTTT.

On this clonotype itself: Relative to the germline gene, one junction end is altered; a read error may explain this. V usage is TRBV24-1 and J usage is TRBJ1-1; possibly TRBD1 for D (5 bases). The CDR3 length is 15 residues. Germline V gene data show CDR1 as KGHDR and CDR2 as SFDVKD. CDR3 nucleotides: TGCGCCAGCAGCTTGGCCCCGACAGAGAACACTGAAGCTTTCTTT. This gives the protein CASSLAPTENTEAFF.

CDR3 protein: CSALSGSRGEQYF. The CDR3 DNA follows: TGCAGTGCTCTAAGCGGGAGTAGGGGCGAGCAGTACTTC. J is TRBJ2-7 and V is TRBV20-1, with TRBD2 identical over 8 bases. Per the germline V gene, CDR1 is DFQATT and CDR2 is SNEGSKA (reference sequence). V lost 5 bases to trimming and J lost 6 bases; unmatched junction nucleotides: 9. This CDR3 contains 13 residues.

Worth noting for this clonotype: The junction departs from germline at one end; a sequencing error may be responsible. The chain employs TRBV5-1 and TRBJ1-2, with D maybe TRBD1 (6 bases). Germline CDR1 and CDR2: SGHRS and YFSETQ. CDR3 length equals 12 residues. The CDR3 region is CASSPGGYGCTF. As DNA, the CDR3 is TGCGCCAGCAGCCCTGGGGGCTATGGCTGCACCTTC. The full variable domain, in which reference TRBV5-1 and TRBJ1-2 provide the parts outside the CDR3, is KAGVTQTPRYLIKTRGQQVTLSCSPISGHRSVSWYQQTPGQGLQFLFEYFSETQRNKGNFPGRFSGRQFSNSRSEMNVSTLELGDSALYLCASSPGGYGCTFGSGTRLTVV.

A few counts support this clonotype. The chain has TRBV20-1 and TRBJ2-2; TRBD1 matches 9 bases. The trim removed 3 bases at V and 3 bases at J, leaving 5 bases unmatched. The CDR3 runs to 15 residues. Germline assignment: CDR1 DFQATT and CDR2 SNEGSKA (reference sequence). CDR3 sequence: CSASSQGADTGELFF. CDR3 coding DNA: TGCAGTGCTAGTTCACAGGGGGCCGACACCGGGGAGCTGTTTTTT.

This clonotype turned up a few times. The rearrangement joins TRBV7-9 to TRBJ2-5, with D tentatively TRBD1 or TRBD2 (6 bases each). The length of the CDR3 is 17 residues. Germline V gene lookup returns CDR1 SEHNR and CDR2 FQNEAQ (reference sequence). V lost 4 bases, J lost 1 base, and 19 bases lay in between. The CDR3 spells CASSSLRGASLQETQYF. Written as DNA, the CDR3 is TGTGCCAGCAGCTCTCTGAGGGGGGCAAGCCTCCAAGAGACCCAGTACTTC.

This chain uses TRBV12-3 or TRBV12-4 with TRBJ1-1, with 8 bases that match TRBD1. The CDR3 length is 15 residues. V shed 5 bases, J shed 3 bases, and the junction held 8 bases outside the gene matches. The CDR3 DNA reads as TGTGCCAGCAGTCTGACAGGGGCGGTGGACACTGAAGCTTTCTTT. Its protein product is CASSLTGAVDTEAFF.

This clonotype was counted between two and nine times. The rearrangement uses TRBV2 and TRBJ1-4, with D uncertain. Trimming took off 7 bases at V and 0 bases at J, with 12 bases between the two ends. The CDR3 has 15 residues. Germline values: CDR1 SNHLY, CDR2 FYNNEI. Written as DNA, the CDR3 is TGTGCCAGCACTTCAGGCCCGGCAACTAATGAAAAACTGTTTTTT. Its translation: CASTSGPATNEKLFF. Full variable domain (missing parts from reference TRBV2 and TRBJ1-4): EPEVTQTPSHQVTQMGQEVILRCVPISNHLYFYWYRQILGQKVEFLVSFYNNEISEKSEIFDDQFSVERPDGSNFTLKIRSTKLEDSAMYFCASTSGPATNEKLFFGSGTQLSVL.

The gene calls are TRBV24-1 and TRBJ1-2; 8 bases are a match to TRBD1. Germline V gene sequence: CDR1 KGHDR, CDR2 SFDVKD. This CDR3 has 13 residues. Unmatched junction bases numbered 5, after V lost 4 bases and J lost 8 bases. The CDR3 DNA reads as TGTGCCACCAGTGACAGGGGGCAGGGCGGCTACACCTTC. Protein sequence: CATSDRGQGGYTF.

The chain joins TRBV6-5 to TRBJ1-5; D remains unclear. The germline CDR1 and CDR2 sequences are MNHEY and SVGAGI. This CDR3 is built from 15 residues. Trimming removed 4 bases from V and 1 base from J, with 11 bases in between. Here the CDR3 DNA reads TGTGCCAGCAGTTGGATAAGGGCAAGCAATCAGCCCCAGCATTTT. It encodes CASSWIRASNQPQHF.

A few counts support this clonotype. The V and J genes are TRBV6-5 and TRBJ2-5; D is possibly TRBD1 (5 bases). Trimming cost V 6 bases and J 1 base, with 12 bases left between them. From germline, CDR1 is MNHEY and CDR2 SVGAGI. The CDR3 is 14 amino acids. CDR3 residues: CASSLQETQETQYF. CDR3 nucleotides: TGTGCCAGCAGCTTACAGGAGACCCAAGAGACCCAGTACTTC.

The V and J genes are TRBV10-2 and TRBJ1-1; TRBD1 is a possible D gene (5 bases). The CDR3 covers 16 residues. Trimming pared 5 bases from V and 0 bases from J, leaving 16 bases between. In germline, CDR1 is WSHSY, CDR2 SAAADI. The CDR3 DNA is TGCGCCAGCAGTCACCGGGACGGGGGATTGAACACTGAAGCTTTCTTT. Translated: CASSHRDGGLNTEAFF.

The chain joins TRBV10-3 to TRBJ1-2; D remains ambiguous. Trimming shortened V by 4 bases and J by 7 bases, and 10 bases separated the two germline ends. Germline lookup yields CDR1 ENHRY and CDR2 SYGVKD. The CDR3 consists of 12 residues. CDR3 amino acids: CAISGASSGYTF. The CDR3 DNA reads TGTGCCATCAGTGGGGCTAGTAGTGGCTACACCTTC.